A selection of T cell receptor beta chains follows, all from one sample in a study of glioma-infiltrating T cells after dendritic cell vaccination. The protocol was immunoSEQ multiplex PCR, while the TCRdb copy is restricted to in-frame clones and leaves out a portion. Among tens of thousands of clones listed, 85% were seen once. Sequencing used blood, obtained after dendritic cell vaccination. The origin of the receptors is a human donor with glioblastoma. Each CDR3 is given with its conserved first and last residue.

J	V	CDR3
TRBJ1-5	TRBV19	CASRDRGGYSNQPQHF
TRBJ1-5	TRBV2	CASADYRGMDQPQHF
TRBJ2-1	TRBV28	CATEGLAENYNEQFF
TRBJ2-3	TRBV2	CASRTIGVRGLEDTQYF
TRBJ2-7	TRBV6-1	CASSGTATGYEQYF
TRBJ1-1	TRBV5-4	CASRSGTGGTEAFF
TRBJ2-7	TRBV7-8	CASSLSGYEQYF
TRBJ1-3	TRBV19	CASRGQGSGNTIYF
TRBJ1-1	TRBV5-1	CASSSGQGASAEAFF
TRBJ2-7	TRBV30	CAWSTGGNYEQYF
TRBJ1-2	TRBV29-1	CSVPGGSYGYTF